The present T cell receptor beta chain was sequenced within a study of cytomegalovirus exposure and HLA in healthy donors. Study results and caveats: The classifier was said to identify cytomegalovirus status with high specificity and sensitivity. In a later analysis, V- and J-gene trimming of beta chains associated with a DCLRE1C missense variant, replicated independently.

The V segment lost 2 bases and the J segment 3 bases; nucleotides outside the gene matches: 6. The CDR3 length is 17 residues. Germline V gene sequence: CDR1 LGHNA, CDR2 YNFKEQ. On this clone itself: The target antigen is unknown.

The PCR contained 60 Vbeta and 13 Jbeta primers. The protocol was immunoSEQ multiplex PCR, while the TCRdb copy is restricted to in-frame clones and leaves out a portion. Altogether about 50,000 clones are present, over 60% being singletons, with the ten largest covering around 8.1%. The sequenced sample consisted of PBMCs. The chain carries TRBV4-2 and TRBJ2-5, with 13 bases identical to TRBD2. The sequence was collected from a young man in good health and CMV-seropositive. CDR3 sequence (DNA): TGTGCCAGCAGCCAACCAACTAGCGGGGGGGCGAAAGAGACCCAGTACTTC. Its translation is CASSQPTSGGAKETQYF.